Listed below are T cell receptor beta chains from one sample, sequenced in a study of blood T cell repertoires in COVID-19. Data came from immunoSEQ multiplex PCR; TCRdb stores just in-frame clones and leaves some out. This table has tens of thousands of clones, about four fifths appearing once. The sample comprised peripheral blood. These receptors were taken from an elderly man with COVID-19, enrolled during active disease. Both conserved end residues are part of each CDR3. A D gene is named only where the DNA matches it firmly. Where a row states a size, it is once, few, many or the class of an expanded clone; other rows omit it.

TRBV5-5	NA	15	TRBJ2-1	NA	TGTGCCAGCAGCTCAACCTGGGCCGCTGGGAATGAGCAGTTCTTC	CASSSTWAAGNEQFF
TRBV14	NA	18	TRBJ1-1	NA	TGTGCCAGCAGCCAGGGAACCCTCGTGGCAGGGATGAACACTGAAGCTTTCTTT	CASSQGTLVAGMNTEAFF
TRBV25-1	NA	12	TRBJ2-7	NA	TGTGCCAGCGGAGCGGTAGGCTACGAGCAGTACTTC	CASGAVGYEQYF
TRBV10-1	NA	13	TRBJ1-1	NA	TGCGCCAGCAGTGAAGGCGGGAACATTGAAGCTTTCTTT	CASSEGGNIEAFF
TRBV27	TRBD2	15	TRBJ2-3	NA	TGTGCCAGCAGTTTAGGCGGGAGTGTCACAGATACGCAGTATTTT	CASSLGGSVTDTQYF
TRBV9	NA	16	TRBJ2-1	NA	TGTGCCAGCAGTAAAGCGCAATTGAGCTCCTACAATGAGCAGTTCTTC	CASSKAQLSSYNEQFF
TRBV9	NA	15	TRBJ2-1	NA	TGTGCCAGCAGCGTAGCCCTTCTGGAGGGCAATGAGCAGTTCTTC	CASSVALLEGNEQFF
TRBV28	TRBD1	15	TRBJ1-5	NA	TGTGCCAGCAGTTCAGGGGGGATGGGAAATCAGCCCCAGCATTTT	CASSSGGMGNQPQHF
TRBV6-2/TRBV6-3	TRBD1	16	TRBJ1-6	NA	TGTGCCAGCAGTTACCCCGGGACAGGAGATAATTCACCCCTCCACTTT	CASSYPGTGDNSPLHF
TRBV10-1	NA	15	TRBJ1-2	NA	TGCGCCAGCAGTGAGTCGCGAGGTGGTACGTTGGGCTACACCTTC	CASSESRGGTLGYTF
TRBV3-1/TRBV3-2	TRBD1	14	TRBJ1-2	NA	TGTGCCAGCAGCCATGGACAGGGATCGGTTGGCTACACCTTC	CASSHGQGSVGYTF
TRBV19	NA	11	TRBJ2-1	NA	TGTGCCAGTAGCCGTATCAATGAGCAGTTCTTC	CASSRINEQFF
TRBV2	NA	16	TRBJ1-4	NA	TGTGCCAGCATTAAGTACGGGGGGTTAAACAATGAAAAACTGTTTTTT	CASIKYGGLNNEKLFF
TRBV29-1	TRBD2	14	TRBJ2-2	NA	TGCAGCGCTGGGGAGGGAGAAGGCACCGGGGAGCTGTTTTTT	CSAGEGEGTGELFF
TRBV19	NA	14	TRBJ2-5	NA	TGTGCCAGTAGTACGACAGCTTACCAAGAGACCCAGTACTTC	CASSTTAYQETQYF
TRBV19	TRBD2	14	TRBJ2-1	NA	TGTGCCAGTAGTGAACTAGCGGGGTACAATGAGCAGTTCTTC	CASSELAGYNEQFF
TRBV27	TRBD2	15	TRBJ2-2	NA	TGTGCCAGCACCTTCCTAGCGGGACGTACCGGGGAGCTGTTTTTT	CASTFLAGRTGELFF
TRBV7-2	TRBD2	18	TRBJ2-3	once	TGTGCCAGCAGCTTAGAACTAGCGGGGGGACTCAGCACAGATACGCAGTATTTT	CASSLELAGGLSTDTQYF
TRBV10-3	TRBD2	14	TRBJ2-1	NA	TGTGCCATCAGCGGGGGGGCCGACTACAATGAGCAGTTCTTC	CAISGGADYNEQFF
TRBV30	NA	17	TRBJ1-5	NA	TGTGCCTGGAGTAGCGACCGTACCGCATATAGCAATCAGCCCCAGCATTTT	CAWSSDRTAYSNQPQHF
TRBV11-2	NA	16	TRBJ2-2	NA	TGTGCCAGCAGCCCACTACGGGAAATCAACACCGGGGAGCTGTTTTTT	CASSPLREINTGELFF
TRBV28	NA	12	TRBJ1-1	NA	TGTGCCAGCAGTTCACGGGTGAGTGAAGCTTTCTTT	CASSSRVSEAFF
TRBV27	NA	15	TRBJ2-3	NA	TGTGCCAGCAGGGGGCGGACAGTTAACACAGATACGCAGTATTTT	CASRGRTVNTDTQYF
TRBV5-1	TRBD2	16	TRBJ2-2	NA	TGCGCCAGCAGCTTTTTTAGCGGGAGCCCCCGGATGGAGCTGTTTTTT	CASSFFSGSPRMELFF
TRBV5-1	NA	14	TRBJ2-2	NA	TGCGCCAGCAGCTTCCAGGGCAACACCGGGGAGCTGTTTTTT	CASSFQGNTGELFF
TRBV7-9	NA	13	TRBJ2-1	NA	TGTGCCAGCAGCTTGTTCTCTGTTGATGAGCAGTTCTTC	CASSLFSVDEQFF
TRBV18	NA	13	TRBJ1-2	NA	TGTGCCAGCTCACCCTCAGGGTCCTATGGCTACACCTTC	CASSPSGSYGYTF
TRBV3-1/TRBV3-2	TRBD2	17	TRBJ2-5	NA	TGTGCCAGCAGCCAACTCATAGTCAGACTAGCGAAGGGGGCCCAGTACTTC	CASSQLIVRLAKGAQYF
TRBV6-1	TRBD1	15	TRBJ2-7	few	TGTGCCAGCAGTGAGGCTCCGGACAGGACCTACGAGCAGTACTTC	CASSEAPDRTYEQYF
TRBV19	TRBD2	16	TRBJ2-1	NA	TGTGCCAGTAGTAAAGGGACTAGCGGGAGGGGGAATGAGCAGTTCTTC	CASSKGTSGRGNEQFF
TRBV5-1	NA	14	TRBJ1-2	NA	TGCGCCAGCAGCCCGAGACAGGCCGGTAATGGCTACACCTTC	CASSPRQAGNGYTF
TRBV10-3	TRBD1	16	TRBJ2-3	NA	TGTGCCATCAGTGCAGACAGGGGAGCAGGCACAGATACGCAGTATTTT	CAISADRGAGTDTQYF
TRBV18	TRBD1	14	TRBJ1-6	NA	TGTGCCAGCTCAGGGGACAGTACGAATTCACCCCTCCACTTT	CASSGDSTNSPLHF
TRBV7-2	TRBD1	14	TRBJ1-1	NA	TGTGCCAGCAGCTGGGCCCCAGGGGGCACTGAAGCTTTCTTT	CASSWAPGGTEAFF
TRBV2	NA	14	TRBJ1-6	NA	TGTGCCAGCAGTGAAACCAGGGCCAATTCACCCCTCCACTTT	CASSETRANSPLHF
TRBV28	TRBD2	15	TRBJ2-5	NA	TGTGCCAGCAGAAGAACGGGAGGACTCCAAGAGACCCAGTACTTC	CASRRTGGLQETQYF
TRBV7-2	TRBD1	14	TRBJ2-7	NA	TGTGCCAGCAGCGATACAGGGGCGGCGGACGAGCAGTACTTC	CASSDTGAADEQYF
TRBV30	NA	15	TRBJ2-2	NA	TGTGCCTGGAAGAGGACAGTTTCGAACACCGGGGAGCTGTTTTTT	CAWKRTVSNTGELFF
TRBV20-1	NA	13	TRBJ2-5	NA	TGCAGTGCTAGTTTCGAACAGGGAGAGACCCAGTACTTC	CSASFEQGETQYF
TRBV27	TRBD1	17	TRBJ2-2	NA	TGTGCCAGCACACGAGAACGGGACAGGGGAAACACCGGGGAGCTGTTTTTT	CASTRERDRGNTGELFF
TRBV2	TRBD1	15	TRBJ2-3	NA	TGTGCCAGCACCCCAGGGGGCACCCACGGGGATACGCAGTATTTT	CASTPGGTHGDTQYF
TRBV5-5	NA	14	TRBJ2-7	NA	TGTGCCAGCAGCTTGGCGGAGGGCAGGTACGAGCAGTACTTC	CASSLAEGRYEQYF